Below, 27 T cell receptor beta chains from the same sample are listed, as sequenced in a study of control samples from healthy donors and cancer patients. Method: immunoSEQ multiplex PCR; TCRdb's copy keeps in-frame clones and lacks some. The data contain more than 50,000 clones, over 75% of them singletons. Sequencing was done on a sample of PBMCs. The origin of the receptors is a woman between 45 and 60 years old with colorectal cancer.

The J gene is TRBJ2-1, the V gene TRBV28; D is ambiguous. Germline-derived CDR1 and CDR2 are MDHEN and SYDVKM. Trimming left V 5 bases short and J 0 bases short, with 11 bases between. The length of the CDR3 is 15 residues. The CDR3 protein is CASSPLSSSYNEQFF. As DNA, the CDR3 is TGTGCCAGCAGTCCCCTTAGTAGCTCCTACAATGAGCAGTTCTTC. Full variable domain (outside the CDR3, taken from reference TRBV28 and TRBJ2-1): DVKVTQSSRYLVKRTGEKVFLECVQDMDHENMFWYRQDPGLGLRLIYFSYDVKMKEKGDIPEGYSVSREKKERFSLILESASTNQTSMYLCASSPLSSSYNEQFFGPGTRLTVL.

The chain is built from TRBV6-6 and TRBJ2-5; 10 bases are a match to TRBD1. V was clipped by 7 bases and J by 1 base; unmatched bases: 6. This CDR3 contains 15 residues. Per germline, CDR1 MNHNY and CDR2 SVGAGI (reference sequence). The CDR3 reads CASTGTGDTQETQYF. In nucleotides, the CDR3 is TGTGCCAGCACCGGGACAGGGGACACCCAAGAGACCCAGTACTTC.

The chain combines TRBV6-5 with TRBJ1-1, with 8 bases identical to TRBD1. The germline V gene encodes CDR1 MNHEY and CDR2 SVGAGI. The junction had 2 bases not matched to a gene; V was cut back by 0 bases and J by 8 bases. CDR3 length: 13 amino acids. For the CDR3, the DNA is TGTGCCAGCAGTTACTCTTGGGACAGGGAAGCTTTCTTT. This encodes CASSYSWDREAFF.

The chain recombines TRBV2 with TRBJ1-5; TRBD1 is a possible D gene (5 bases). Germline values: CDR1 SNHLY, CDR2 FYNNEI. Trimming pared 2 bases from V and 5 bases from J, leaving 13 bases between. CDR3 length: 15 amino acids. In nucleotides, the CDR3 is TGTGCCAGCAGTGAACGCCAGGGCCCATATCAGCCCCAGCATTTT. Amino acid sequence: CASSERQGPYQPQHF.

This chain links TRBV9 with TRBJ1-1; 10 bases fit TRBD1. With 0 bases clipped from V and 5 bases from J, the junction kept 1 base outside the gene matches. CDR1 and CDR2 from the germline V gene are SGDLS and YYNGEE. The CDR3 has 14 residues. Here the CDR3 reads CASSVEGQGTEAFF. The CDR3 nucleotides are TGTGCCAGCAGCGTAGAGGGACAGGGGACTGAAGCTTTCTTT.

This clone was seen once. The chain joins TRBV10-3 to TRBJ2-3; 11 bases fit TRBD2. The germline CDR1 and CDR2 sequences are ENHRY and SYGVKD. This CDR3 spans 20 amino acids. V trimming: 6 bases; J trimming: 0 bases; junction bases outside the gene matches: 17. The CDR3 loop is CAISPRLAGGPVPSTDTQYF. CDR3 bases: TGTGCCATCAGCCCCCGGCTAGCGGGAGGCCCCGTCCCTAGCACAGATACGCAGTATTTT.

V and J are TRBV10-1 and TRBJ1-1, with 7 bases identical to TRBD1. This CDR3 comprises 11 residues. CDR1 is WNHNN, CDR2 SYGVQD, per germline (reference sequence). J gave up 6 bases and V 10 bases, and 5 bases lay outside the gene matches. CDR3 nucleotides: TGCGCCAACCCGGGACAGCCTGAAGCTTTCTTT. This translates into CANPGQPEAFF.

This clone was recorded once. The V call is TRBV6-4, the J call TRBJ2-3; 12 positions agree with TRBD2. The CDR3 covers 16 residues. With 6 bases clipped from V and 2 bases from J, the junction kept 6 bases outside the gene matches. Germline V gene data show CDR1 as MRHNA and CDR2 as SNTAGT. The chain's CDR3 is CASSYTSGGSTDTQYF. CDR3 bases: TGTGCCAGCAGCTACACTAGCGGGGGGTCCACAGATACGCAGTATTTT.

V and J are TRBV9 and TRBJ2-7; the D gene could be TRBD1 or TRBD2 (5 bases each). Germline CDR1 SGDLS, CDR2 YYNGEE. The CDR3 loop spans 15 amino acids. The germline V and J ends were trimmed by 0 bases and 2 bases, with 12 bases remaining between them. CDR3 nucleotide sequence: TGTGCCAGCAGCGTAGCAGGGACGGCGACCTACGAGCAGTACTTC. Translated: CASSVAGTATYEQYF.

This clone was found once. The chain has TRBV10-3 and TRBJ1-5; 8 nucleotides agree with TRBD1. The CDR3 length is 18 residues. Germline loops: CDR1 ENHRY, CDR2 SYGVKD. The ends lost 9 bases at V and 4 bases at J; junction bases unmatched: 20. The CDR3 DNA reads TGTGCCATTTCCGTCTCTCTCACGGACAGGGCTGGGAATCAGCCCCAGCATTTT. Its protein is CAISVSLTDRAGNQPQHF.

The chain employs TRBV9 and TRBJ2-5; 9 bases match TRBD2. Trimming at V came to 3 bases and at J to 2 bases, leaving 2 bases not matched to a gene. Germline assignment: CDR1 SGDLS and CDR2 YYNGEE. There are 14 residues in the CDR3. The CDR3 coding sequence is TGTGCCAGCAGCGCCGGACTAGCGCAAGAGACCCAGTACTTC. The encoded protein is CASSAGLAQETQYF.

The genes are TRBV10-3 and TRBJ2-7; D is unresolved. The V end was cut by 2 bases, the J end by 2 bases, with 1 base between. CDR1 ENHRY and CDR2 SYGVKD come from the germline V gene. CDR3 length: 11 residues. CDR3 loop: CAISETYEQYF. CDR3 coding DNA: TGTGCCATCAGTGAGACCTACGAGCAGTACTTC.

The chain joins TRBV18 to TRBJ1-2; D is uncertain. The CDR3 totals 13 residues. Looked up from germline, CDR1 is KGHSH and CDR2 is LQKENI. V gave up 3 bases and J gave up 6 bases, with 11 bases separating them. The CDR3 sequence: CASSPRGLDGYTF. The DNA for the CDR3 is TGTGCCAGCTCACCTCGAGGCTTGGATGGCTACACCTTC.

The V gene is TRBV3-1 (or the pseudogene TRBV3-2), the J gene TRBJ1-2; TRBD1 might be the D (6 bases). This CDR3 spans 15 amino acids. Between the trimmed V and J ends, which lost 4 bases and 0 bases, there was a span of 12 bases. CDR1 and CDR2 (germline): LGHDT, YNNKEL (reference sequence). The CDR3 nucleotides are TGTGCCAGCAGCCCACTCGACAGGCCTAACTATGGCTACACCTTC. Its protein is CASSPLDRPNYGYTF.

This sequence joins TRBV5-1 and TRBJ2-7; TRBD2 agrees at 8 bases. CDR1 SGHRS and CDR2 YFSETQ come from the germline V gene. The CDR3 runs 18 residues. The V segment lost 3 bases and the J segment 4 bases; nucleotides outside the gene matches: 18. The CDR3 sequence: CASSSKGLAGNGGYEQYF. The CDR3 DNA follows: TGCGCCAGCAGCTCGAAGGGGCTAGCGGGCAATGGCGGGTACGAGCAGTACTTC.

This sequence joins TRBV28 and TRBJ1-4, with TRBD1 identical over 8 bases. This CDR3 comprises 15 residues. Germline values: CDR1 MDHEN, CDR2 SYDVKM. J gave up 5 bases and V 0 bases, and 2 bases lay outside the gene matches. CDR3 region: CASSLWAGGNEKLFF. Written as DNA, the CDR3 is TGTGCCAGCAGTTTATGGGCAGGGGGCAATGAAAAACTGTTTTTT.

This chain uses TRBV5-1 with TRBJ1-4, with D unclear. The CDR3 is made up of 14 amino acids. Germline V gives CDR1 SGHRS, CDR2 YFSETQ. The V gene lost 5 bases and the J gene lost 0 bases, with 8 bases spanning the gap. The CDR3: CASSHDTTNEKLFF. CDR3 coding DNA: TGCGCCAGCAGTCATGACACAACTAATGAAAAACTGTTTTTT.

Comment on this clone: The junction does not match germline at one end; this may be a read error. The chain employs TRBV5-1 and TRBJ2-1, with 7 bases that match TRBD2. The CDR3 has 15 residues. Per germline, CDR1 SGHRS and CDR2 YFSETQ. The CDR3: CASSIASGDYNEQLF. CDR3 nucleotide sequence: TGCGCCAGCAGCATAGCTAGTGGGGACTACAATGAGCAGCTCTTC.

This chain connects TRBV27 to TRBJ1-5; 7 bases line up with TRBD1. This CDR3 contains 13 residues. V gave up 8 bases and J gave up 5 bases; unmatched junction bases: 6. Germline values: CDR1 MNHEY, CDR2 SMNVEV (reference sequence). In nucleotides, the CDR3 is TGTGCCAGCGCGGACAGGTGGTATCAGCCCCAGCATTTT. Protein product: CASADRWYQPQHF.

The rearrangement links TRBV7-6 to TRBJ1-3; tentative D call: TRBD1 (6 bases). Per germline, CDR1 SGHVS and CDR2 FNYEAQ. The CDR3 sequence is 16 residues long. V was shortened by 1 base and J by 0 bases, with 10 bases between the two germline ends. CDR3 protein: CASSLGQASSGNTIYF. DNA of the CDR3: TGTGCCAGCAGCTTAGGACAGGCCAGCTCTGGAAACACCATATATTTT.

The genes are TRBV7-6 and TRBJ2-1, with 9 bases identical to TRBD1. Germline V lookup: CDR1 SGHVS, CDR2 FNYEAQ. V lost 3 bases to trimming and J lost 2 bases; unmatched junction nucleotides: 2. This CDR3 is built from 15 residues. The CDR3 DNA follows: TGTGCCAGCAGCTTGGACAGGGGCCCCTACAATGAGCAGTTCTTC. It is translated as CASSLDRGPYNEQFF. The full variable domain, completed using reference TRBV7-6 and TRBJ2-1, is GAGVSQSPRYKVTKRGQDVALRCDPISGHVSLYWYRQALGQGPEFLTYFNYEAQQDKSGLPNDRFSAERPEGSISTLTIQRTEQRDSAMYRCASSLDRGPYNEQFFGPGTRLTVL.

The gene calls are TRBV5-7 and TRBJ1-2; 9 bases align to TRBD1. TRBV5-7 is an ORF for which the function is uncertain. This CDR3 contains 16 residues. The ends lost 3 bases at V and 5 bases at J; junction bases unmatched: 11. CDR3 sequence: CASSWTGARSPYGYTF. The CDR3, as DNA: TGTGCCAGCAGCTGGACAGGGGCCCGGTCACCTTATGGCTACACCTTC.

CDR3 loop: CASSLGTRGAKNIQYF. In DNA, the CDR3 is TGTGCCAGCAGTTTAGGGACCCGGGGGGCCAAAAACATTCAGTACTTC. The V gene is TRBV28, the J gene TRBJ2-4; weak D call: TRBD2 (6 bases). V lost 2 bases and J 1 base, leaving 12 bases between the germline ends. CDR1 is MDHEN, CDR2 SYDVKM, per germline. The CDR3 is 16 amino acids.

This chain links TRBV12-3 or TRBV12-4 with TRBJ1-1; D not certain. V was shortened by 5 bases and J by 1 base, with 8 bases between the two germline ends. The CDR3 runs to 13 residues. The CDR3 coding sequence is TGTGCCAGCAGTATCTCGGGGAACACTGAAGCTTTCTTT. This encodes CASSISGNTEAFF.

The V call is TRBV4-1, the J call TRBJ1-1; D not resolved. V lost 0 bases to trimming and J lost 3 bases, with 5 bases between them. Germline CDR1 MGHRA, CDR2 YSYEKL. CDR3 length: 13 amino acids. Here the CDR3 DNA reads TGCGCCAGCAGCCAAGATAGGTACACTGAAGCTTTCTTT. Its protein product is CASSQDRYTEAFF.

The chain joins TRBV19 to TRBJ1-2, with a possible D match to TRBD1 (6 bases). The CDR3 runs 13 residues. CDR1 is LNHDA and CDR2 is SQIVND in the germline V gene (reference sequence). V lost 6 bases to trimming and J lost 8 bases, with 16 bases between them. For the CDR3, the DNA is TGTGCCAGTAGGCCGGACAGCCCCACCGGCTACACCTTC. Translation: CASRPDSPTGYTF.

The chain has TRBV3-1 (or the pseudogene TRBV3-2) and TRBJ2-7; 10 bases are a match to TRBD1. The V segment lost 2 bases and the J segment 2 bases; nucleotides outside the gene matches: 9. The CDR3 runs 17 residues. CDR1 and CDR2 (germline): LGHDT, YNNKEL (reference sequence). In DNA, the CDR3 is TGTGCCAGCAGCCAAAACTCAGGCGGGACAGGGGCCTACGAGCAGTACTTC. Its protein product is CASSQNSGGTGAYEQYF.